This T cell receptor beta chain comes out of a study of spatial heterogeneity in lung cancer. On the study more broadly: A T cell module score from matched bulk RNA-seq correlated strongly with TCR transcript counts in tumor regions. Each distinct TCR and UMI combination averaged more than ten appearances in raw reads.

This clonotype is medium-sized (0.01 to 0.1%) by share. Its specificity is not known. Germline-derived CDR1 and CDR2 are SGHVS and FQNEAQ. J gave up 3 bases and V 1 base, and 4 bases lay outside the gene matches. The CDR3 consists of 15 residues. Specified time point: sample taken at primary tumor resection. About 73 TRACERx patients with early, untreated non-small cell lung cancer donated samples. Whole-study findings and limits: The number of expanded tumor alpha and beta chains correlated with mutation number.

In TCRdb, the 5' RACE reads were re-called with MiXCR into one record per CDR3 protein. The repertoire has roughly 5,200 distinct CDR3 sequences, just under 4% of them found once; the top ten carry about 25%. The sequence was obtained from a female donor with early-stage non-small cell lung cancer. The source material was lung tumor tissue, sampled at surgery. This chain connects TRBV7-8 to TRBJ1-1; 8 bases fit TRBD1. CDR3 loop: CASSLGLTGDTEAFF. Written as DNA, the CDR3 is TGTGCCAGCAGCTTAGGATTGACAGGGGACACTGAAGCTTTCTTT. Together with reference TRBV7-8 and TRBJ1-1, the CDR3 gives the full variable domain: GAGVSQSPRYKVAKRGQDVALRCDPISGHVSLFWYQQALGQGPEFLTYFQNEAQLDKSGLPSDRFFAERPEGSVSTLKIQRTQQEDSAVYLCASSLGLTGDTEAFFGQGTRLTVV.